This T cell receptor beta chain was observed in a study of CD8 T cells in Susac syndrome. This clonotype was observed a single time. CD8+ and CD4+ T cells from blood underwent TCR beta sequencing, which was carried out in a high-throughput format. Controls matched for age and sex were healthy donors. While CD8+ and CD4+ T cells were isolated negatively, TEMRA cells were enriched by FACS. The RNA input was roughly 0.45 to 1 ug, and it was reverse transcribed with random hexamers. The method of amplification for TCR beta CDR3 was immunoSEQ multiplex PCR, covering 54 Vbeta and 13 Jbeta. One entry per CDR3 protein, called by TCRdb with MiXCR from the immunoSEQ multiplex PCR reads. The data contain roughly 110,000 distinct CDR3 sequences, around nine tenths of them singletons. The source is a human donor in good health. Sample: CD4+ T cells from PBMCs.

The CDR3 loop is CSARQGTVTGELFF. CDR3 DNA: TGCAGTGCTAGACAGGGGACCGTCACCGGGGAGCTGTTTTTT. J is TRBJ2-2 and V is TRBV20-1; D perhaps matches TRBD1 (6 bases). The V gene lost 2 bases and the J gene lost 4 bases, with 11 bases spanning the gap. Germline lookup yields CDR1 DFQATT and CDR2 SNEGSKA (reference sequence). There are 14 residues in the CDR3.